Given below is one T cell receptor beta chain in context. The CDR3 covers 13 residues. CDR1 and CDR2 (germline): SQVTM, ANQGSEA. The data originate from a study of blood T cell repertoires in COVID-19. Study-wide context: Sources were T cells, B-cell-depleted T cells, or PBMCs; the material itself was cDNA or gDNA.

Profiling relied on immunoSEQ multiplex PCR, and the TCRdb table lists in-frame clones only, not all of them. The sample has about 280,000 clones; 90% are singletons. The sample consisted of PBMCs or T cells enriched from blood (not recorded which). The rearrangement links TRBV29-1 to TRBJ2-1; D gene ambiguous. The source of this sequence is a woman between 18 and 29 years old with acute COVID-19. The CDR3 DNA sequence: TGCTCCACACAGTTTTTGCCTTACAATGAGCAGTTCTTC. It encodes CSTQFLPYNEQFF.